This TCR beta chain was found in a study of cytomegalovirus exposure and HLA in healthy donors. Study-level background: The study placed around 80% of its 350 to 400 genotyped donors in the Caucasian-associated ancestry cluster. Study-wide findings and caveats: In the analysis, some V segments, TRBV6-2 and TRBV6-3 included, were excluded as indistinguishable. Versus the approximately 700-donor mean, an Asian-associated ancestry cluster reportedly showed fewer N-insertions in a later analysis. In a later analysis, the majority of CMV-associated beta chains seemingly showed HLA restriction.

Of note for this clone: Its antigen is as yet unknown.

V dropped 7 bases and J dropped 2; count of bases not matched to a gene: 5. The CDR3 runs to 16 residues. CDR1 and CDR2 from the germline V gene are MNHEY and SMNVEV (reference sequence). The study ran its PCR with 60 Vbeta and 13 Jbeta primers. The data were produced by immunoSEQ multiplex PCR, yet TCRdb's version contains in-frame clones alone and is incomplete. The sample has roughly 200,000 clones; nearly 80% are singletons. The sequence came from a female donor in good health and CMV-seronegative. Sequenced: PBMCs. J is TRBJ2-1 and V is TRBV27, with 13 bases fitting TRBD2. This chain's CDR3 is CASKWGTSGTYNEQFF. The DNA of the CDR3 is TGTGCCAGCAAATGGGGGACTAGCGGGACCTACAATGAGCAGTTCTTC.